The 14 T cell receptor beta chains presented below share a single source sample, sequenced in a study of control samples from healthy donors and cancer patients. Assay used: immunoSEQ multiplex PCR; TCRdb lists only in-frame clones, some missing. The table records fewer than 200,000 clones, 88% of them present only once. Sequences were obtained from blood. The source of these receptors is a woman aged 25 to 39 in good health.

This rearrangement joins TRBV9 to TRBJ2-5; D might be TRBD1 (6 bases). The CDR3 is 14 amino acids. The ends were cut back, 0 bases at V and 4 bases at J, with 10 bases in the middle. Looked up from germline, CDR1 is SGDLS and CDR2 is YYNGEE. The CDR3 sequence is CASSVVQGGETQYF. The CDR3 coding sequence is TGTGCCAGCAGCGTAGTACAGGGTGGAGAGACCCAGTACTTC.

This CDR3 is CASSLHVRDSEIQYF. CDR3 DNA: TGTGCCAGCAGTTTACACGTCCGGGACAGTGAAATCCAGTACTTC. The chain employs TRBV27 and TRBJ2-7; TRBD1 aligns across 7 bases. The CDR3 contains 15 residues. Germline loops: CDR1 MNHEY, CDR2 SMNVEV (reference sequence). V trimming: 2 bases; J trimming: 10 bases; junction bases outside the gene matches: 14.

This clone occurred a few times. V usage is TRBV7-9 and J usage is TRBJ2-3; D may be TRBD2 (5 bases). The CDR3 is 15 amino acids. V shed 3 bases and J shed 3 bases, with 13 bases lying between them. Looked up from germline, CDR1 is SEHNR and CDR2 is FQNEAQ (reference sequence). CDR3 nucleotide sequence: TGTGCCAGCAGCTTCCCGGGAAGGCTGACAGATACGCAGTATTTT. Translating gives CASSFPGRLTDTQYF.

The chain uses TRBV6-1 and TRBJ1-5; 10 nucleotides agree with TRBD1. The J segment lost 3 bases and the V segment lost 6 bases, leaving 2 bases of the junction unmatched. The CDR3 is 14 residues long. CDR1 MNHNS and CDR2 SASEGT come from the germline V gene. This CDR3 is CASRTGGINQPQHF. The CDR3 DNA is TGTGCCAGCAGGACAGGGGGCATCAATCAGCCCCAGCATTTT.

CDR3 nucleotides: TGTGCCAGCAGCTTGGAACGAACTGAAGCTTTCTTT. Encoded protein: CASSLERTEAFF. The J gene is TRBJ1-1, the V gene TRBV5-4; D uncertain. This CDR3 has 12 amino acids. Per the germline V gene, CDR1 is SGHNT and CDR2 is YYREEE (reference sequence). Trimming left V 0 bases short and J 5 bases short, with 5 bases between.

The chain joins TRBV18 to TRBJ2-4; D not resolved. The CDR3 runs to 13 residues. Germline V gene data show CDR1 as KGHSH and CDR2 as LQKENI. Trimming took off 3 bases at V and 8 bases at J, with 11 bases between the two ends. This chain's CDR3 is CASSPETNHIQYF. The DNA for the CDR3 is TGTGCCAGCTCACCCGAAACCAACCACATTCAGTACTTC.

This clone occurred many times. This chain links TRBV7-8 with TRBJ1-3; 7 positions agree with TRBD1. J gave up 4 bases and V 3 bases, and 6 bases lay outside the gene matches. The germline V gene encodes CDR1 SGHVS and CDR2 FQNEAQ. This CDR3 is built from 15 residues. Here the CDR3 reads CASSFDRAGGNTIYF. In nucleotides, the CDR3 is TGTGCCAGCAGCTTTGACAGGGCTGGAGGAAACACCATATATTTT.

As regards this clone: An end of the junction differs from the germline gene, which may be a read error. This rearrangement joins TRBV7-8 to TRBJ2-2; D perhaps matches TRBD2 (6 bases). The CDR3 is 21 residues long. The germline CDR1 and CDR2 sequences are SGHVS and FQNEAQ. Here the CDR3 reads CASSLSAKDEMGTRNTGGLFF. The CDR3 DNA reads TGTGCCAGCAGCTTATCGGCTAAAGATGAGATGGGCACGAGGAACACCGGGGGGCTGTTTTTT.

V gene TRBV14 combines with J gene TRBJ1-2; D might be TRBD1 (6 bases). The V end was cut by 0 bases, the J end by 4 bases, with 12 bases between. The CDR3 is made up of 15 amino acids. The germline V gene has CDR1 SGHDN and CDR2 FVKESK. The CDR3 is CASSQDRRGSYGYTF. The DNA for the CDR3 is TGTGCCAGCAGCCAAGATAGGAGGGGGTCCTATGGCTACACCTTC.

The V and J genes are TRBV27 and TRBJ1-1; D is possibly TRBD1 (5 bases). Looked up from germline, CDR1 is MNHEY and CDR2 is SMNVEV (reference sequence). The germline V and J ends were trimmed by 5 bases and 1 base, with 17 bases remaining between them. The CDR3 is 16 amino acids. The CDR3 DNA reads TGTGCCAGCAGTCGCTACCCCGCTGGACAGAACACTGAAGCTTTCTTT. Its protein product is CASSRYPAGQNTEAFF.

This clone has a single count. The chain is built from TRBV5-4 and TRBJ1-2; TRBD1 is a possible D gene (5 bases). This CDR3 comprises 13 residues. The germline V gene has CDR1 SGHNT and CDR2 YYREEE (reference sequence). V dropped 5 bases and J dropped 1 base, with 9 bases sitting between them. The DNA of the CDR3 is TGTGCCAGCAGGTCGGGGGTTAACTATGGCTACACCTTC. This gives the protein CASRSGVNYGYTF.

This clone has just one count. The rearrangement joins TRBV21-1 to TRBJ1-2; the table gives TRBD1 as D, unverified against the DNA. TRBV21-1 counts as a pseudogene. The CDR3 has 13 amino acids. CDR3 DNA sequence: TGTGCCAGCAGCAATGCGACAGGGGATGGCTACACCTTC. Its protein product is CASSNATGDGYTF.

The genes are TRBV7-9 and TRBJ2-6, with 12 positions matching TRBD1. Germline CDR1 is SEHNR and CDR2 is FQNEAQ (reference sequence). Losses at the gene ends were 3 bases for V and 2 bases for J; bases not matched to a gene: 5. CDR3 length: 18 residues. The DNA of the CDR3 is TGTGCCAGCAGCTTCGCCGGGACAGGGGGCACTGGGGCCAACGTCCTGACTTTC. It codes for CASSFAGTGGTGANVLTF.

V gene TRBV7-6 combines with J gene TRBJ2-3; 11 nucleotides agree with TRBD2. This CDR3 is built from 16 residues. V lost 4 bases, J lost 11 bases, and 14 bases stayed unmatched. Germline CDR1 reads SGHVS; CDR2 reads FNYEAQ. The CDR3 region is CASSSYLAGGPRVQYF. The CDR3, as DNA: TGTGCCAGCAGCTCCTATCTAGCGGGGGGCCCTCGTGTGCAGTATTTT.